A single sample gave rise to the 12 T cell receptor beta chains below, sequenced in a study of early T cells in non-severe SARS-CoV-2 infection. Each CDR3 protein gets one entry after TCRdb re-called the 5' RACE reads with MiXCR. The sample lists about 80,000 distinct CDR3 sequences, about 13% occurring once. Sequenced: whole blood. All receptors come from an adult who was a healthcare worker with PCR-confirmed SARS-CoV-2 infection or an uninfected control (not recorded which).

V usage is TRBV27 and J usage is TRBJ1-1; the match to TRBD1 covers 7 bases. J was trimmed by 4 bases and V by 5 bases; bases with no gene match: 7. This CDR3 region has 14 residues. Germline V gene lookup returns CDR1 MNHEY and CDR2 SMNVEV (reference sequence). As DNA, the CDR3 is TGTGCCAGCAGTATTACAGGGGTAGGCACTGAAGCTTTCTTT. Residues: CASSITGVGTEAFF.

This clonotype appeared many times. The CDR3, as DNA: TGTGCCAGCAGTTCCTTAGGGCGGGAGGGAGAGCAGTACTTC. Translating it yields CASSSLGREGEQYF. V and J are TRBV27 and TRBJ2-7; 9 bases match TRBD2. Germline CDR1 reads MNHEY; CDR2 reads SMNVEV (reference sequence). V lost 4 bases, J lost 7 bases, and 8 bases stayed unmatched. The CDR3 contains 14 residues.

This clonotype was observed at least ten times. This chain links TRBV27 with TRBJ2-2; 8 nucleotides match TRBD2. The CDR3 extends over 18 amino acids. Per germline, CDR1 MNHEY and CDR2 SMNVEV (reference sequence). V lost 4 bases and J lost 2; bases outside the gene matches: 12. CDR3 residues: CASSSSWVAGSNTGELFF. The CDR3 DNA follows: TGTGCCAGCAGTTCATCCTGGGTAGCGGGAAGTAACACCGGGGAGCTGTTTTTT.

V is TRBV13 and J is TRBJ2-7; 11 bases agree with TRBD2. Germline values: CDR1 PRHDT, CDR2 FYEKMQ (reference sequence). The trim removed 5 bases at V and 2 bases at J, leaving 11 bases unmatched. This CDR3 contains 17 residues. The CDR3 DNA sequence: TGTGCCAGCAGCCCCCGTAGCGGGAGGGCCATTCCCTACGAGCAGTACTTC. This codes for CASSPRSGRAIPYEQYF.

This clonotype was picked up a small number of times. The chain carries TRBV27 and TRBJ1-4; possible D gene TRBD1, 5 bases. Germline V gives CDR1 MNHEY, CDR2 SMNVEV (reference sequence). The CDR3 totals 16 residues. V lost 4 bases, J lost 8 bases, and 20 bases lay in between. Here the CDR3 reads CASSSWSGTGREKLFF. The DNA of the CDR3 is TGTGCCAGCAGTTCGTGGTCCGGGACGGGGCGGGAAAAACTGTTTTTT.

The rearrangement links TRBV12-5 to TRBJ2-3; D remains unclear. V was trimmed by 4 bases and J by 5 bases, leaving 4 bases between them. The CDR3 runs to 11 residues. CDR1 and CDR2 from the germline V gene are LGHNT and FRNRAP. CDR3 sequence reads: CASGSLDTQYF. DNA of the CDR3: TGTGCTAGTGGTTCCTTAGATACGCAGTATTTT.

This clonotype was picked up many times. The chain recombines TRBV28 with TRBJ2-7, with a tentative D call TRBD2 (5 bases). The germline V gene encodes CDR1 MDHEN and CDR2 SYDVKM. The CDR3 sequence is 11 residues long. Trimming took 4 bases from V and 5 from J, leaving 6 bases between them. The CDR3 loop is CASSSRDEQYF. Written as DNA, the CDR3 is TGTGCCAGCAGTTCGAGGGACGAGCAGTACTTC.

In its sample, this clonotype was seen once. This chain connects TRBV27 to TRBJ2-7; 9 positions match TRBD2. Germline V CDR1 and CDR2: MNHEY, SMNVEV (reference sequence). Trimming at V came to 4 bases and at J to 2 bases, leaving 3 bases not matched to a gene. The CDR3 spans 14 residues. The CDR3 DNA reads TGTGCCAGCAGTTGGGCGGGAGGGCCCTACGAGCAGTACTTC. It is translated as CASSWAGGPYEQYF.

This clonotype was recorded many times. The rearrangement uses TRBV4-2 and TRBJ2-1; D is undetermined. The CDR3 runs 14 residues. The V end lost 0 bases, the J end lost 3 bases, and 6 bases lay between the germline ends. Germline values: CDR1 LGHNA, CDR2 YNFKEQ. CDR3 loop: CASSQDDRYNEQFF. The CDR3 bases are TGTGCCAGCAGCCAAGATGACCGCTACAATGAGCAGTTCTTC.

The chain combines TRBV14 with TRBJ2-7; D tentatively reads TRBD1 or TRBD2 (6 bases each). Trimming cost V 1 base and J 1 base, with 11 bases left between them. There are 15 residues in the CDR3. Germline V gives CDR1 SGHDN, CDR2 FVKESK. In DNA form, the CDR3 reads TGTGCCAGCAGCCAAGTAACAGGGAGGTCCTACGAGCAGTACTTC. Translated: CASSQVTGRSYEQYF.

This clonotype was picked up many times. The J gene is TRBJ2-2, the V gene TRBV7-6, with D hard to call. The CDR3 covers 12 residues. With 5 bases removed from V and 5 bases from J, the gap between germline ends came to 6 bases. Germline CDR1 SGHVS, CDR2 FNYEAQ. The CDR3 sequence: CASSQLTGELFF. CDR3 nucleotides: TGTGCCAGCAGCCAATTGACCGGGGAGCTGTTTTTT.

The chain carries TRBV20-1 and TRBJ2-7; TRBD1 matches 7 bases. Germline CDR1 and CDR2: DFQATT and SNEGSKA (reference sequence). The CDR3 runs 14 residues. The V segment lost 6 bases and the J segment 6 bases; nucleotides outside the gene matches: 14. The CDR3 DNA sequence: TGCAGTGCCCGACGGACAGGAGCAATCGGCGAGCAGTACTTC. It specifies CSARRTGAIGEQYF.